The 2 T cell receptor beta chains listed next were all sequenced from one sample in a study of radiotherapy plus CTLA-4 blockade in lung cancer. Profiling relied on immunoSEQ multiplex PCR, and the TCRdb table lists in-frame clones only, not all of them. The sample lists about 36,000 clones; around 70% were seen once. The sample was peripheral blood, taken from a patient treated with radiotherapy plus ipilimumab. These receptor sequences come from a human donor with non-small cell lung cancer who had stable disease on radiotherapy plus ipilimumab.

In its sample, this clone was seen a few times. This chain uses TRBV5-5 with TRBJ1-5, with D possibly TRBD1 on 6 matching bases. The CDR3 is made up of 14 amino acids. V was trimmed by 4 bases and J by 4 bases, leaving 12 bases between them. Germline CDR1 reads SGHKS; CDR2 reads YYEKEE (reference sequence). Here the CDR3 DNA reads TGTGCCAGCAGCCGAGGGGGGGAAAATCAGCCCCAGCATTTT. Translation: CASSRGGENQPQHF.

The chain is built from TRBV7-6 and TRBJ2-5; D call uncertain. CDR3 length: 13 residues. Germline V CDR1 and CDR2: SGHVS, FNYEAQ. The V end was cut by 1 base, the J end by 4 bases, with 7 bases between. Written as DNA, the CDR3 is TGTGCCAGCAGCTTAGTGGGCAGAGAGACCCAGTACTTC. This codes for CASSLVGRETQYF.